Listed below are T cell receptor beta chains from one sample, sequenced in a study of CD8 T cells in Susac syndrome. TCRdb called the immunoSEQ multiplex PCR reads again in MiXCR, with one record for every CDR3 protein. The table has around 220,000 distinct CDR3 sequences, 80% to 95% seen once. The sample consisted of CD8+ T cells from PBMCs. The origin of the receptors is a human donor with multiple sclerosis. CDR3s include the opening cysteine and the closing phenylalanine or tryptophan. The D gene is left open where the match is weak. The size of a clone is reported for some rows only, either as once, few or many, or as a class for expanded clones.

>TRBD2|TRBV3-1|TRBJ2-5|.
TGTGCCAGCAGCCAAGCGGCGGGGGGGCCAAGTTTGGAGACCCAGTACTTC
CASSQAAGGPSLETQYF
>.|TRBV4-1|TRBJ2-3|.
TGCGCCAGCAGATCCAGCGGGCTAGCGGATACGCAGTATTTT
CASRSSGLADTQYF
>TRBD2|TRBV9|TRBJ2-1|.
TGTGCCAGCAGCGTAGGGACGGGGGGATACAATGAGCAGTTCTTC
CASSVGTGGYNEQFF
>.|TRBV20-1|TRBJ2-7|.
TGCAGTGCCAAGTCGGGCAGAGAAATGAACCCATACGAGCAGTACTTC
CSAKSGREMNPYEQYF
>.|TRBV29-1|TRBJ1-2|.
TGCAGCGTTGAAGACGAGGAGGGCTACACCTTC
CSVEDEEGYTF
>.|TRBV27|TRBJ1-2|.
TGTGCCAGCAGTCTTTCATGGACGGCTAACTATGGCTACACCTTC
CASSLSWTANYGYTF
>.|TRBV12-3/TRBV12-4|TRBJ1-2|.
TGTGCCAGCACTCTAGGGGGGGTCGGCTACACCTTC
CASTLGGVGYTF
>.|TRBV7-8|TRBJ2-6|.
TGTGCCAGCAGCTTACAGCCTGGGGCCAACGTCCTGACTTTC
CASSLQPGANVLTF
>.|TRBV6-2/TRBV6-3|TRBJ2-7|.
TGTGCCAGCAGCCGGGCCATCTCCTACGAGCAGTACTTC
CASSRAISYEQYF
>.|TRBV18|TRBJ2-7|few
TGTGCCAGCTCGCCACCGAGCTCCTACGAGCAGTACTTC
CASSPPSSYEQYF
>.|TRBV27|TRBJ2-5|.
TGTGCCAGCAGTTTATTTCCAGGGTCGGAGACCCAGTACTTC
CASSLFPGSETQYF
>.|TRBV15|TRBJ2-3|.
TGTGCCACCAGCAGAGATTCAGATACGCAGTATTTT
CATSRDSDTQYF
>.|TRBV30|TRBJ1-5|.
TGTGCCTGGAGTGTAAGTGGCAATCAGCCCCAGCATTTT
CAWSVSGNQPQHF
>TRBD2|TRBV4-3|TRBJ2-1|.
TGCGCCAGCAGCCAAGATCTAGCAGGGAGGGATGAGCAGTTCTTC
CASSQDLAGRDEQFF
>.|TRBV12-3/TRBV12-4|TRBJ2-5|.
TGTGCCAGCAGAGCGGCAGGGGAGTGGGAAGAGACCCAGTACTTC
CASRAAGEWEETQYF
>.|TRBV5-1|TRBJ1-1|.
TGCGCCAGCAGCTTGGACGACTGGAACACTGAAGCTTTCTTT
CASSLDDWNTEAFF
>TRBD1|TRBV7-9|TRBJ1-1|.
TGTGCCAGCAGCCAGCAGCAGGGGGCGAACACTGAAGCTTTCTTT
CASSQQQGANTEAFF
>TRBD2|TRBV4-3|TRBJ2-7|.
TGCGCCAGCAGCCAAGATTTTAGCGGGGCCTCCTACGAGCAGTACTTC
CASSQDFSGASYEQYF
>.|TRBV10-3|TRBJ2-7|.
TGTGCCATGAGTGGAGCAGGGACCTACGAGCAGTACTTC
CAMSGAGTYEQYF
>TRBD1|TRBV7-2|TRBJ1-5|once
TGTGCCAGCAGCTTAAATCCCAACAGGGGGAGTCAGCCCCAGCATTTT
CASSLNPNRGSQPQHF
>TRBD1|TRBV19|TRBJ1-2|once
TGTGCCAGCGCCCCTTCCGGGACAGCTTATGGCTACACCTTC
CASAPSGTAYGYTF
>.|TRBV6-1|TRBJ2-7|.
TGTGCCAGCAGTGACACGGGCCTAAGCTCCTACGAGCAGTACTTC
CASSDTGLSSYEQYF
>.|TRBV7-6|TRBJ2-2|.
TGTGCCAGCAGCTTCAGTTTCGCGAACACCGGGGAGCTGTTTTTT
CASSFSFANTGELFF
>TRBD1|TRBV3-1|TRBJ2-7|.
TGTGCCAGCAGCTCCGACGGACAGGGGGTATACGAGCAGTACTTC
CASSSDGQGVYEQYF
>.|TRBV11-3|TRBJ2-2|.
TGTGCCAGCAGGCCAGCAAACACCGGGGAGCTGTTTTTT
CASRPANTGELFF
>.|TRBV7-9|TRBJ1-4|.
TGTGCCAGCAGGAACGGGTGGGGTGAAAAACTGTTTTTT
CASRNGWGEKLFF
>.|TRBV20-1|TRBJ2-7|.
TGCAGTGCTAGAGACTATGGGCAGGGGTCCTACGAGCAGTACTTC
CSARDYGQGSYEQYF
>.|TRBV19|TRBJ1-1|few
TGTGCCAGTAGTATAGGGGACGGCGGGGCTTTCTTT
CASSIGDGGAFF
>TRBD1|TRBV7-9|TRBJ2-1|.
TGTGCCAGCAGCCCCCGACAGGGGCAGCAGATGAACAATGAGCAGTTCTTC
CASSPRQGQQMNNEQFF
>TRBD2|TRBV10-3|TRBJ2-7|.
TGTGCCATCAGTGAGACCAGCGGGGGTTACGAGCAGTACTTC
CAISETSGGYEQYF
>TRBD2|TRBV7-8|TRBJ2-1|.
TGTGCCAGCAGCTTCAGCGGAGGTAGCGGGGGGGCATTCAATGAGCAGTTCTTC
CASSFSGGSGGAFNEQFF
>TRBD2|TRBV20-1|TRBJ2-3|.
TGCAGTGCTAGACTCGGACTAGCGGGAGGGCGAGATACGCAGTATTTT
CSARLGLAGGRDTQYF
>.|TRBV12-3/TRBV12-4|TRBJ2-7|.
TGTGCCAGCGCCCGGGGGCAGGCAGGCTCCTACGAGCAGTACTTC
CASARGQAGSYEQYF
>TRBD1|TRBV27|TRBJ1-5|.
TGTGCCAGACTTCGACCTGGACAGGCGGACAATCAGCCCCAGCATTTT
CARLRPGQADNQPQHF
>.|TRBV5-4|TRBJ1-2|.
TGTGCCAGCAGCTTTTCAAACGGAAGGGGCTACACCTTC
CASSFSNGRGYTF
>.|TRBV7-9|TRBJ2-7|.
TGTGCCAGCAGCTTCCCCCTTGACGACGAGCAGTACTTC
CASSFPLDDEQYF
>TRBD2|TRBV4-3|TRBJ2-7|.
TGCGCCAGCAGCCACTCCCCGACTAGCGAGTATTACGAGCAGTACTTC
CASSHSPTSEYYEQYF
>.|TRBV6-2/TRBV6-3|TRBJ1-1|.
TGTGCCAGCAGTTACTACGCGGTCGTGAGGGCAAAAGCTTTCTTT
CASSYYAVVRAKAFF
>.|TRBV7-9|TRBJ2-2|.
TGTGCCAGCAGCTATACAGATACCGGGGAGCTGTTTTTT
CASSYTDTGELFF
>TRBD1|TRBV5-4|TRBJ1-6|.
TGTGCCAGCAGCTATCAGGGGGATTCACCCCTCCACTTT
CASSYQGDSPLHF
>.|TRBV7-9|TRBJ2-1|.
TGTGCCAGCAGCCCCCGAGGGGGAGTCGCCTACAATGAGCAGTTCTTC
CASSPRGGVAYNEQFF
>TRBD1|TRBV7-6|TRBJ1-4|.
TGTGCCAGCAGCCGAGAAGGGGGCGGCGAAAAACTGTTTTTT
CASSREGGGEKLFF
>.|TRBV20-1|TRBJ2-7|.
TGCAGTGCTCGCACGGGTGCGGACTACGACGCCTACGAGCAGTACTTC
CSARTGADYDAYEQYF
>.|TRBV4-2|TRBJ2-7|.
TGTGCCAGCAGCCCGTGGGGGACGGAGGGGCTCGGGTACGAGCAGTACTTC
CASSPWGTEGLGYEQYF
>TRBD1|TRBV29-1|TRBJ2-7|.
TGCAGCGTCGGGGATGACAGGGGGCGAGACGAGCAGTACTTC
CSVGDDRGRDEQYF
>.|TRBV7-2|TRBJ2-3|.
TGTGCCAGCAGCTTAGTGGGTCTCACAGATACGCAGTATTTT
CASSLVGLTDTQYF